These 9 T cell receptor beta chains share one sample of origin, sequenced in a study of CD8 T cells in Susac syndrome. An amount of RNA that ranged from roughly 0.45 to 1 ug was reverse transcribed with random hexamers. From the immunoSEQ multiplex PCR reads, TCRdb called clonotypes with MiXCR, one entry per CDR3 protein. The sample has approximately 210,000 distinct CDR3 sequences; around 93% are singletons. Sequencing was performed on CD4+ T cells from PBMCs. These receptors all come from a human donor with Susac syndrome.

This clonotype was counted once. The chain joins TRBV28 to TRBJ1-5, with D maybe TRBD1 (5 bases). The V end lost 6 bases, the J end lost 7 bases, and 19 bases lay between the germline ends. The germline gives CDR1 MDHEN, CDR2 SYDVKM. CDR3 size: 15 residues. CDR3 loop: CASSPHLGGGQPQHF. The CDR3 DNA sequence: TGTGCCAGCAGCCCACACCTGGGGGGAGGGCAGCCCCAGCATTTT.

CDR3 sequence: CAWTRPTSGDTDTQYF. The CDR3 DNA sequence: TGTGCCTGGACGCGCCCCACAAGCGGGGACACAGATACGCAGTATTTT. V and J are TRBV30 and TRBJ2-3; 7 nucleotides match TRBD2. The ends lost 4 bases at V and 2 bases at J; junction bases unmatched: 12. Germline V gene lookup returns CDR1 GTSNPN and CDR2 SVGIG (reference sequence). CDR3 length equals 16 residues.

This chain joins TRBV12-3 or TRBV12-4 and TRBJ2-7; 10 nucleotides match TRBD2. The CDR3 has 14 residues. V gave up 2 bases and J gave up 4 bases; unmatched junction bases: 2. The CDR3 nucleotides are TGTGCCAGCAGTTTATCTAGCGGGGGTTACGAGCAGTACTTC. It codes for CASSLSSGGYEQYF.

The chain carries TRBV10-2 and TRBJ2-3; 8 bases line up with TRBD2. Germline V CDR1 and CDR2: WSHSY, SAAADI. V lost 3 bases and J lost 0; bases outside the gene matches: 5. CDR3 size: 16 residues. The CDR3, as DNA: TGCGCCAGCAGTGACAGAACTAGCGGCAGCACAGATACGCAGTATTTT. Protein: CASSDRTSGSTDTQYF.

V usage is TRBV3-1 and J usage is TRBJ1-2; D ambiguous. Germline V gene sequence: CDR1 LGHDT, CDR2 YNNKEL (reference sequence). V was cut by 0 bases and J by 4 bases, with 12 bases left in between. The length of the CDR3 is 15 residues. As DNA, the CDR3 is TGTGCCAGCAGCCAAGATGGCTCAAGTATCTATGGCTACACCTTC. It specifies CASSQDGSSIYGYTF.

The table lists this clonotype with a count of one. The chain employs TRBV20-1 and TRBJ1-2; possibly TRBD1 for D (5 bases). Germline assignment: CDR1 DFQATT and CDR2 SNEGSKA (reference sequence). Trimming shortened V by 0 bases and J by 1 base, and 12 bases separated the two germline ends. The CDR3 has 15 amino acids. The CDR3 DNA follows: TGCAGTGCTAGAGATCGGCTTGACAGTAACTATGGCTACACCTTC. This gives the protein CSARDRLDSNYGYTF.

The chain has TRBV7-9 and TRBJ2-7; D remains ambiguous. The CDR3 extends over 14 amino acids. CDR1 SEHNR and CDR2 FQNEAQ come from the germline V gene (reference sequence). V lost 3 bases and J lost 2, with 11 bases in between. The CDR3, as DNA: TGTGCCAGCAGCTTGGTCGGACGGCCCTACGAGCAGTACTTC. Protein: CASSLVGRPYEQYF.

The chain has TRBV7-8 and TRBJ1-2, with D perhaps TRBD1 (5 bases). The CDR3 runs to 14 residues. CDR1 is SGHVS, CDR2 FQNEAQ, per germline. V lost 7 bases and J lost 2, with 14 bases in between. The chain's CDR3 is CASTGGVGNYGYTF. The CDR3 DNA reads TGTGCCAGCACCGGGGGGGTGGGGAACTATGGCTACACCTTC.

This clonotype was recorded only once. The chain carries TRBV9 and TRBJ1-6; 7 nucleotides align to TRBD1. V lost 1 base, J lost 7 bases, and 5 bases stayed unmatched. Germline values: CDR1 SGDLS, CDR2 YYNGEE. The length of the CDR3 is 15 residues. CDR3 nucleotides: TGTGCCAGCAGCGTAACAGGGGACGGGAATTCACCCCTCCACTTT. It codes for CASSVTGDGNSPLHF.